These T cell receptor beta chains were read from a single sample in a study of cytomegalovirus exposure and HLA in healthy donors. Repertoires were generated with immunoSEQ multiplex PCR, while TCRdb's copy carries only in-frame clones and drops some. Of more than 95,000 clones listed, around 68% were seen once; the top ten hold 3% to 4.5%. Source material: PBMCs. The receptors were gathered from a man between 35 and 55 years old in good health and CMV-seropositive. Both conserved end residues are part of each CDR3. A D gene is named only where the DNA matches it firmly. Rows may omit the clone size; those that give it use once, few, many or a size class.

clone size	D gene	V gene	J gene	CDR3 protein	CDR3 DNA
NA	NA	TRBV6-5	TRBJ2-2	CASNKKGGKTGELFF	TGTGCCAGCAACAAAAAGGGAGGTAAAACCGGGGAGCTGTTTTTT
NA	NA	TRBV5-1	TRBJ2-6	CASSLGESSGANVLTF	TGCGCCAGCAGCTTGGGGGAGAGCTCTGGGGCCAACGTCCTGACTTTC
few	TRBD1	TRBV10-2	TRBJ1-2	CASRGTGNYGYTF	TGCGCCAGCAGGGGGACAGGGAACTATGGCTACACCTTC
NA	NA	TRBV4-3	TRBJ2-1	CASSLSLGSYNEQFF	TGCGCCAGCAGCCTATCTCTAGGGAGTTACAATGAGCAGTTCTTC
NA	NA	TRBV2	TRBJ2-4	CATLAKNIQYF	TGTGCCACCTTGGCCAAAAACATTCAGTACTTC
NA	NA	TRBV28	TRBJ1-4	CASSFAGMANEKLFF	TGTGCCAGCAGTTTCGCCGGGATGGCTAATGAAAAACTGTTTTTT
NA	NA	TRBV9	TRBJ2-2	CASSVAGTGNIGELFF	TGTGCCAGCAGCGTAGCTGGAACAGGGAATATCGGGGAGCTGTTTTTT
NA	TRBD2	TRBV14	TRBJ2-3	CASSQDYGRTIDTQYF	TGTGCCAGCAGCCAAGATTACGGGAGGACGATAGATACGCAGTATTTT
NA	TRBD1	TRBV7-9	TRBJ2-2	CASSSPGQDTGELFF	TGTGCCAGCAGCTCGCCGGGACAGGACACCGGGGAGCTGTTTTTT
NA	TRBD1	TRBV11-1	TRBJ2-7	CASSLGHRGSEQYF	TGTGCCAGCAGCTTAGGTCACAGGGGCTCCGAGCAGTACTTC
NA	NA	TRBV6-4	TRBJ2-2	CASSPQNTGELFF	TGTGCCAGCAGCCCCCAGAACACCGGGGAGCTGTTTTTT
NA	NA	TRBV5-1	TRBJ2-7	CASSLDKYEQYF	TGCGCCAGCAGCTTAGACAAGTACGAGCAGTACTTC
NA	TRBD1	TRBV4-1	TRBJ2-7	CASSQGTGWYEQYF	TGCGCCAGCAGCCAAGGGACAGGCTGGTACGAGCAGTACTTC
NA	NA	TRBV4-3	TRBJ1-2	CASSQGGGLEEYYGYTF	TGCGCCAGCAGCCAAGGTGGGGGCCTAGAGGAGTACTATGGCTACACCTTC
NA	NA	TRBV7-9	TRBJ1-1	CASSLASVNTEAFF	TGTGCCAGCAGCTTAGCGTCAGTGAACACTGAAGCTTTCTTT
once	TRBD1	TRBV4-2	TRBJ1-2	CASSQPDRGGGYTF	TGTGCCAGCAGCCAACCGGACAGGGGCGGTGGCTACACCTTC
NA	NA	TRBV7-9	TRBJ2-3	CASSPIGGTDTQYF	TGTGCCAGCAGCCCAATCGGGGGCACAGATACGCAGTATTTT
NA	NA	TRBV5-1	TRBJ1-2	CASSFNQGYGYTF	TGCGCCAGCAGCTTCAACCAGGGCTATGGCTACACCTTC
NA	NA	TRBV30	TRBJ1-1	CAWTVQGSHTEAFF	TGTGCCTGGACAGTCCAGGGATCCCACACTGAAGCTTTCTTT
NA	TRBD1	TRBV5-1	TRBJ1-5	CASRITGDPNQPQHF	TGCGCCAGCAGGATTACAGGGGACCCCAATCAGCCCCAGCATTTT
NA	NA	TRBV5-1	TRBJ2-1	CASTLTYREPYNEQFF	TGCGCCAGCACCCTAACTTACAGGGAACCCTACAATGAGCAGTTCTTC
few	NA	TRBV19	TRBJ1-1	CASSIQVLGRVNTEAFF	TGTGCCAGTAGTATCCAGGTGTTGGGCAGGGTGAACACTGAAGCTTTCTTT
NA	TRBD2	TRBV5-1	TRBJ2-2	CASSLVAGTPRTGELFF	TGCGCCAGCAGCTTGGTAGCGGGGACCCCGAGGACCGGGGAGCTGTTTTTT
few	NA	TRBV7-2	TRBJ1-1	CASSLIGVNTEAFF	TGTGCCAGCAGCTTAATCGGAGTGAACACTGAAGCTTTCTTT
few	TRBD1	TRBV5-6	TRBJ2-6	CASSFGTGPSGANVLTF	TGTGCCAGCAGTTTCGGGACAGGACCCTCTGGGGCCAACGTCCTGACTTTC
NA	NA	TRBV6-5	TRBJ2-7	CASTLSGAGSEQYF	TGTGCCAGCACCCTCTCTGGGGCGGGGAGTGAGCAGTACTTC
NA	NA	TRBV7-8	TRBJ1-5	CASSPSGKNSNQPQHF	TGTGCCAGCAGCCCGTCGGGGAAAAATAGCAATCAGCCCCAGCATTTT
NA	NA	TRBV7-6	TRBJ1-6	CASSPRGISPLHF	TGTGCCAGCAGCCCCCGGGGAATCTCACCCCTCCACTTT